These 13 T cell receptor beta chains were sequenced from one sample in a study of siplizumab effects on memory and regulatory T cells. The data were produced by immunoSEQ multiplex PCR, yet TCRdb's version contains in-frame clones alone and is incomplete. The sample lists about 120,000 clones, about 93% occurring once. The sequenced material came from non-Treg CD4+ T cells sorted from blood. The receptors here all came from a human donor in good health.

This sequence joins TRBV6-6 and TRBJ1-5; D is unresolved. Germline CDR1 MNHNY, CDR2 SVGAGI (reference sequence). With 2 bases removed from V and 0 bases from J, the gap between germline ends came to 11 bases. This CDR3 is built from 16 residues. CDR3 region: CASSYGPADSNQPQHF. CDR3 coding DNA: TGTGCCAGCAGTTACGGGCCGGCAGATAGCAATCAGCCCCAGCATTTT.

DNA for the CDR3: TGTGCCAGCAGCTCGGACGCCGCGAACACCGGGGAGCTGTTTTTT. The encoded protein is CASSSDAANTGELFF. This chain uses TRBV7-7 with TRBJ2-2; D remains ambiguous. Trimming took 4 bases from V and 0 from J, leaving 9 bases between them. Looked up from germline, CDR1 is SSHAT and CDR2 is FNYEAQ (reference sequence). This CDR3 is 15 amino acids long.

This clone was seen once. The chain uses TRBV6-5 and TRBJ1-1; possible D gene TRBD1, 6 bases. Germline CDR1 reads MNHEY; CDR2 reads SVGAGI. This CDR3 contains 15 residues. Deletions cut 5 bases from V and 3 bases from J, with 16 bases between. The CDR3 loop is CASSPPMGADTEAFF. Written as DNA, the CDR3 is TGTGCCAGCAGTCCCCCAATGGGGGCGGACACTGAAGCTTTCTTT.

This chain connects TRBV6-5 to TRBJ2-7, with D tentatively TRBD1 (6 bases). V dropped 2 bases and J dropped 12 bases, with 11 bases sitting between them. This CDR3 comprises 11 residues. The germline V gene has CDR1 MNHEY and CDR2 SVGAGI. This CDR3 reads CASSYRDNSYF. The CDR3 DNA follows: TGTGCCAGCAGTTACCGGGACAATTCGTACTTC.

The CDR3 sequence is CASSLARGSNEKLFF. Here the CDR3 DNA reads TGTGCCAGCAGCTTGGCGCGGGGGTCTAATGAAAAACTGTTTTTT. V and J are TRBV5-4 and TRBJ1-4, with D maybe TRBD1 (5 bases). V was clipped by 0 bases and J by 3 bases, with 9 bases between them. This CDR3 contains 15 residues. In germline, CDR1 is SGHNT, CDR2 YYREEE (reference sequence).

This clone turned up a few times. The J gene is TRBJ1-1, the V gene TRBV19, with 10 bases that match TRBD1. CDR3 length: 14 amino acids. The trim removed 6 bases at V and 4 bases at J, leaving 5 bases unmatched. Per the germline V gene, CDR1 is LNHDA and CDR2 is SQIVND (reference sequence). This CDR3 is CASRRQGASTEAFF. The CDR3 region has the DNA TGTGCCAGTAGGAGACAGGGGGCTAGCACTGAAGCTTTCTTT.

The rearrangement links TRBV5-6 to TRBJ1-1, with a possible D match to TRBD1 (5 bases). V lost 4 bases and J 4 bases, leaving 11 bases between the germline ends. This CDR3 spans 13 amino acids. CDR1 is SGHDT, CDR2 YYEEEE, per germline. CDR3 residues: CASSVGGFTEAFF. As DNA, the CDR3 is TGTGCCAGCAGCGTCGGGGGGTTCACTGAAGCTTTCTTT.

The genes are TRBV4-1 and TRBJ2-2, with unresolved D. The CDR3 spans 14 residues. Germline V gene sequence: CDR1 MGHRA, CDR2 YSYEKL. The germline V and J ends were trimmed by 2 bases and 1 base, with 5 bases remaining between them. This CDR3 is CASSQTENTGELFF. As DNA, the CDR3 is TGCGCCAGCAGCCAAACAGAGAACACCGGGGAGCTGTTTTTT.

The chain recombines TRBV28 with TRBJ1-1; D remains ambiguous. V lost 5 bases and J 11 bases, leaving 21 bases between the germline ends. Per the germline V gene, CDR1 is MDHEN and CDR2 is SYDVKM. The CDR3 covers 14 residues. Here the CDR3 reads CASSLRADGLMAFF. CDR3 coding DNA: TGTGCCAGCAGTCTCCGGGCAGACGGGTTGATGGCTTTCTTT.

This chain joins TRBV4-1 and TRBJ1-4; TRBD1 agrees at 9 bases. V was pared by 4 bases and J by 5 bases, with 2 bases of the junction left unmatched. Germline V gene sequence: CDR1 MGHRA, CDR2 YSYEKL. The CDR3 has 14 amino acids. CDR3 protein: CASSRGTGNEKLFF. The CDR3 bases are TGCGCCAGCAGCCGCGGGACAGGGAATGAAAAACTGTTTTTT.

The V call is TRBV18, the J call TRBJ2-2; the D is unclear. Germline V gene sequence: CDR1 KGHSH, CDR2 LQKENI. The CDR3 sequence is 20 residues long. Between the trimmed V and J ends, which lost 3 bases and 1 base, there was a span of 24 bases. The CDR3 here is CASSPETFAEFWRNTGELFF. The CDR3 DNA reads TGTGCCAGCTCACCGGAAACCTTCGCGGAGTTTTGGAGGAACACCGGGGAGCTGTTTTTT.

The chain is built from TRBV7-7 and TRBJ2-2; the match to TRBD1 covers 8 bases. Germline CDR1 is SSHAT and CDR2 is FNYEAQ (reference sequence). V lost 1 base, J lost 5 bases, and 6 bases stayed unmatched. This CDR3 is built from 16 residues. The chain's CDR3 is CASSLDGQGGTGELFF. The DNA of the CDR3 is TGTGCCAGCAGCTTAGATGGACAGGGCGGGACCGGGGAGCTGTTTTTT.

The chain recombines TRBV7-3 with TRBJ1-2; D gene ambiguous. Trimming shortened V by 2 bases and J by 6 bases, and 10 bases separated the two germline ends. Germline assignment: CDR1 SGHTA and CDR2 FQGTGA. This CDR3 contains 13 residues. DNA of the CDR3: TGTGCCAGCAGCTTACCGGGAACTGATGGCTACACCTTC. This codes for CASSLPGTDGYTF.